The 11 T cell receptor beta chains reported below all come from one sample, sequenced in a study of cytomegalovirus exposure and HLA in healthy donors. PCR employed 60 Vbeta and 13 Jbeta primers. The protocol was immunoSEQ multiplex PCR, while the TCRdb copy is restricted to in-frame clones and leaves out a portion. In total, the table holds around 75,000 clones. Sequenced material: PBMCs. The receptors here all came from a middle-aged man in good health and CMV-seronegative.

The chain combines TRBV15 with TRBJ1-4; D is perhaps TRBD1 (5 bases). CDR3 length equals 15 residues. Trimming took off 1 base at V and 8 bases at J, with 14 bases between the two ends. Germline V gene data show CDR1 as LNHNV and CDR2 as YYDKDF (reference sequence). CDR3 sequence (DNA): TGTGCCACCAGCAGAGGGGGGGGTACAGACGAAAAACTGTTTTTT. Amino acids: CATSRGGGTDEKLFF.

J is TRBJ1-1 and V is TRBV10-3, with a tentative D call TRBD1 (5 bases). Trimming took off 3 bases at V and 7 bases at J, with 6 bases between the two ends. Germline loops: CDR1 ENHRY, CDR2 SYGVKD. The CDR3 has 11 amino acids. CDR3 region: CAISDRGEAFF. CDR3 DNA sequence: TGTGCCATCAGTGATAGGGGTGAAGCTTTCTTT.

The chain combines TRBV4-3 with TRBJ1-3; D gene unclear. The CDR3 length is 15 residues. From germline, CDR1 is LGHNA and CDR2 YSLEER. Deletions cut 1 base from V and 0 bases from J, with 7 bases between. CDR3 in amino acids: CASSQGGSSGNTIYF. In nucleotides, the CDR3 is TGCGCCAGCAGCCAAGGTGGGAGCTCTGGAAACACCATATATTTT.

This chain joins TRBV2 and TRBJ2-3, with D hard to call. The CDR3 runs to 12 residues. Deletions cut 6 bases from V and 4 bases from J, with 8 bases between. From germline, CDR1 is SNHLY and CDR2 FYNNEI. For the CDR3, the DNA is TGTGCCAGCAGATTCCTGTCAGATACGCAGTATTTT. Translation gives CASRFLSDTQYF.

The chain links TRBV5-6 to TRBJ2-7; D possibly corresponds to TRBD1 (6 bases). The CDR3 contains 15 residues. Germline V gives CDR1 SGHDT, CDR2 YYEEEE. Between the trimmed V and J ends, which lost 4 bases and 2 bases, there was a span of 16 bases. The CDR3 DNA is TGTGCCAGCAGCCCGGACCGAGGGGGAACCTACGAGCAGTACTTC. Its translation: CASSPDRGGTYEQYF.

V and J are TRBV27 and TRBJ1-5; TRBD1 matches 7 bases. J lost 4 bases, V lost 5 bases, and 8 bases had no gene match. The CDR3 length is 15 residues. Germline V gives CDR1 MNHEY, CDR2 SMNVEV (reference sequence). CDR3 in DNA: TGTGCCAGCAGTACCCGACAGGGATCAAATCAGCCCCAGCATTTT. It encodes CASSTRQGSNQPQHF.

The rearrangement joins TRBV9 to TRBJ2-2, with 7 bases aligning to TRBD1. J lost 5 bases, V lost 3 bases, and 10 bases had no gene match. The V gene's germline CDR1 is SGDLS and CDR2 YYNGEE. The CDR3 has 16 residues. The CDR3, as DNA: TGTGCCAGCAGCGCATTCGACAGGGCGGGTACCGGGGAGCTGTTTTTT. Amino acids: CASSAFDRAGTGELFF.

V usage is TRBV5-1 and J usage is TRBJ2-7, with D unclear. This CDR3 has 14 amino acids. V was trimmed by 0 bases and J by 1 base, leaving 8 bases between them. The germline V gene encodes CDR1 SGHRS and CDR2 YFSETQ. The CDR3 loop is CASSLASDSYEQYF. CDR3 nucleotide sequence: TGCGCCAGCAGCTTGGCGTCAGATTCCTACGAGCAGTACTTC.

V gene TRBV6-1 combines with J gene TRBJ2-3; a weak D match, TRBD2 (5 bases). V lost 10 bases and J 2 bases, leaving 19 bases between the germline ends. CDR3 size: 15 residues. The germline gives CDR1 MNHNS, CDR2 SASEGT. DNA of the CDR3: TGTGCCACGCAAGACGAACCGGGGTCCACAGATACGCAGTATTTT. Its translation: CATQDEPGSTDTQYF.

The chain is built from TRBV2 and TRBJ2-1; 7 bases fit TRBD2. V gave up 10 bases and J gave up 6 bases; unmatched junction bases: 9. Germline values: CDR1 SNHLY, CDR2 FYNNEI. This CDR3 has 13 residues. The chain's CDR3 is CAKKSGNGNEQFF. The CDR3 DNA is TGTGCCAAGAAAAGCGGGAATGGCAATGAGCAGTTCTTC.

The chain joins TRBV7-9 to TRBJ1-1; 8 nucleotides match TRBD1. With 4 bases clipped from V and 5 bases from J, the junction kept 6 bases outside the gene matches. CDR1 is SEHNR, CDR2 FQNEAQ, per germline (reference sequence). The CDR3 extends over 14 amino acids. CDR3: CASSSSGGGTEAFF. In nucleotides, the CDR3 is TGTGCCAGCAGCTCCTCAGGGGGCGGAACTGAAGCTTTCTTT.